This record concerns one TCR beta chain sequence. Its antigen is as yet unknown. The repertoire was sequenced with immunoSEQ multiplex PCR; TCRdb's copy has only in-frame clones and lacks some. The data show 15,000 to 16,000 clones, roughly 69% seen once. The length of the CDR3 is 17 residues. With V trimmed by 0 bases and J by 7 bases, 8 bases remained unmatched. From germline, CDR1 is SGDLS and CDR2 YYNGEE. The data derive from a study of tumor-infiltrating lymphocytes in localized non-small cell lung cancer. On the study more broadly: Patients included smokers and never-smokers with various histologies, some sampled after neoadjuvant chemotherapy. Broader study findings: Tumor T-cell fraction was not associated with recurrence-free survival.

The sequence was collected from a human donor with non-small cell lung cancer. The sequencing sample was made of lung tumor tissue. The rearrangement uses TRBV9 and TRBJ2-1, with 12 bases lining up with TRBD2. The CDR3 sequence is CASSVAESGLAGNEQFF. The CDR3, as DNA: TGTGCCAGCAGCGTAGCTGAAAGTGGACTAGCGGGAAATGAGCAGTTCTTC.